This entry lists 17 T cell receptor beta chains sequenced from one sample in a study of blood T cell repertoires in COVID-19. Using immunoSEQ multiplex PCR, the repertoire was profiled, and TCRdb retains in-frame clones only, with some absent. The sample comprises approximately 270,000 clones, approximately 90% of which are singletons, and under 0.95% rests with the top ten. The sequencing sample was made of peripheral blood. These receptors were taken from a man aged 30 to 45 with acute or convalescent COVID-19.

This CDR3 reads CASSQNRVGQNEKLFF. The CDR3 DNA reads TGTGCCAGCAGCCAGAACAGGGTGGGGCAAAATGAAAAACTGTTTTTT. The V gene is TRBV3-1 (or the pseudogene TRBV3-2), the J gene TRBJ1-4; the D gene is possibly TRBD1 (6 bases). Per germline, CDR1 LGHDT and CDR2 YNNKEL (reference sequence). The CDR3 has 16 amino acids. V shed 3 bases and J shed 5 bases, with 16 bases lying between them.

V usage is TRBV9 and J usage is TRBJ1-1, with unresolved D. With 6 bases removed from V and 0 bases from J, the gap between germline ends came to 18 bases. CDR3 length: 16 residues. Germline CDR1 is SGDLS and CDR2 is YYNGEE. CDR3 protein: CASTQAPSAMNTEAFF. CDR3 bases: TGTGCCAGCACGCAAGCCCCTTCCGCGATGAACACTGAAGCTTTCTTT.

CDR3 residues: CASSYSIVQATYEQYF. The CDR3 coding sequence is TGTGCCAGCAGTTACTCGATAGTTCAGGCTACCTACGAGCAGTACTTC. The chain employs TRBV6-5 and TRBJ2-7; D remains ambiguous. V was cut by 0 bases and J by 2 bases, with 14 bases left in between. The CDR3 contains 16 residues. Looked up from germline, CDR1 is MNHEY and CDR2 is SVGAGI.

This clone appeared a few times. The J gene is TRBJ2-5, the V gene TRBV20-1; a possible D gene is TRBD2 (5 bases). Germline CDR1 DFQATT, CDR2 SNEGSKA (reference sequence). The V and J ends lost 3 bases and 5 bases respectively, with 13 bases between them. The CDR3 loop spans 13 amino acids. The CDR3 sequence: CSASRPGGETQYF. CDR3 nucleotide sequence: TGCAGTGCTAGTCGGCCCGGCGGGGAGACCCAGTACTTC.

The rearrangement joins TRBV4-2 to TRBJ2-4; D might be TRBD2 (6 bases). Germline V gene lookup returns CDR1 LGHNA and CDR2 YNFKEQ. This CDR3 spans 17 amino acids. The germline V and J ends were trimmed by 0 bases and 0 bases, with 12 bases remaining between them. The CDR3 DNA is TGTGCCAGCAGCCAAGAGCGGGACGTTCTAGCCAAAAACATTCAGTACTTC. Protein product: CASSQERDVLAKNIQYF.

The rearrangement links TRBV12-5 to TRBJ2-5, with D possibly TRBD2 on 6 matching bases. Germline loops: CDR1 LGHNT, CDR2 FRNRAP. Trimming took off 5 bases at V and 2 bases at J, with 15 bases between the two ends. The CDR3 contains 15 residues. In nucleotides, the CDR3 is TGTGCTAGTGGTCCCGGGGGTGGGGGGCAAGAGACCCAGTACTTC. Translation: CASGPGGGGQETQYF.

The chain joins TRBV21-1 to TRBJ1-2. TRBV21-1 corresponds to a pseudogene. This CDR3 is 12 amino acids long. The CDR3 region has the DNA TGTGCCAGCAGCTGGGAGTACTATGGCTACACCTTC. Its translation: CASSWEYYGYTF.

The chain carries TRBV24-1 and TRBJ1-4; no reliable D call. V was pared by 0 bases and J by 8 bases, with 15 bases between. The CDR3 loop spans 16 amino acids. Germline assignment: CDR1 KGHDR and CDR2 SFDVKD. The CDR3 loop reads CATSDLRENGGEKLFF. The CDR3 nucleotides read TGTGCCACCAGTGATTTGCGGGAGAATGGAGGGGAAAAACTGTTTTTT.

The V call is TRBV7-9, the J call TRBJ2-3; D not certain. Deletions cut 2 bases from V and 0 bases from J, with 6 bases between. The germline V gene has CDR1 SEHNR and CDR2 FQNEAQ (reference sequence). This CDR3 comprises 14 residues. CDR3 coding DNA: TGTGCCAGCAGCTTATCTATTAGCACAGATACGCAGTATTTT. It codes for CASSLSISTDTQYF.

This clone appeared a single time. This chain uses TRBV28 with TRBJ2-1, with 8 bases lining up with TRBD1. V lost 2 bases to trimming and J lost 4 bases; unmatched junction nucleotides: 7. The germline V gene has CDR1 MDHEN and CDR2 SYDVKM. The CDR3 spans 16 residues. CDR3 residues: CASSLSQGATYNEQFF. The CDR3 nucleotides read TGTGCCAGCAGTTTAAGTCAGGGGGCTACTTACAATGAGCAGTTCTTC.

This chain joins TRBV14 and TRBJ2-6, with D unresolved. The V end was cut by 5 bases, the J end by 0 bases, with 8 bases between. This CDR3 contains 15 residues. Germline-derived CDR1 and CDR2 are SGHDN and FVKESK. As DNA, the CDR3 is TGTGCCAGCAGCTACGGAGCCTCTGGGGCCAACGTCCTGACTTTC. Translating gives CASSYGASGANVLTF.

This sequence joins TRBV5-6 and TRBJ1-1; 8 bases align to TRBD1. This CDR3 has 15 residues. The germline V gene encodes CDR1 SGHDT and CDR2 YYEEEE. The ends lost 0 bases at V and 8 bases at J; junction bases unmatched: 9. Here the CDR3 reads CASSLVGQGISEAFF. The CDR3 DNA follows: TGTGCCAGCAGCTTGGTTGGACAGGGAATTAGCGAAGCTTTCTTT.

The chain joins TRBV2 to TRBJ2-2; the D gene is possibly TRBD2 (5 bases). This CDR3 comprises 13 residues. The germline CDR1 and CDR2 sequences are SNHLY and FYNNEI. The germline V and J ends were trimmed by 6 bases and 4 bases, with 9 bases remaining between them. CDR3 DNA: TGTGCCAGCAGGGGAGACGGCACCGGGGAGCTGTTTTTT. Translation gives CASRGDGTGELFF.

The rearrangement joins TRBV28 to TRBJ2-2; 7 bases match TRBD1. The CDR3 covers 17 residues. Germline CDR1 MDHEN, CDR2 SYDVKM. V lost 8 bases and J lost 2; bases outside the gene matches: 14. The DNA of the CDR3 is TGTGCCAGCCGAACCATAACTAGACAGGGAAACACCGGGGAGCTGTTTTTT. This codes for CASRTITRQGNTGELFF.

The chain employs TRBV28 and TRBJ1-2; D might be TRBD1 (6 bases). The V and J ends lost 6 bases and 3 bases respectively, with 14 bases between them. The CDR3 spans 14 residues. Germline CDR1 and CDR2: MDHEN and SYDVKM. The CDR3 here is CASRNGGADYGYTF. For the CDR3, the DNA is TGTGCCAGCAGAAATGGGGGCGCGGACTATGGCTACACCTTC.

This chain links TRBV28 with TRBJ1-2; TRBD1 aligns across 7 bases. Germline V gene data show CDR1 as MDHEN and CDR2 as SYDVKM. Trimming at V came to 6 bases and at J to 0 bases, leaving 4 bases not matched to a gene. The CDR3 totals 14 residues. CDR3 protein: CASSPGQSNYGYTF. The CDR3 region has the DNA TGTGCCAGCAGCCCGGGACAGTCTAACTATGGCTACACCTTC.

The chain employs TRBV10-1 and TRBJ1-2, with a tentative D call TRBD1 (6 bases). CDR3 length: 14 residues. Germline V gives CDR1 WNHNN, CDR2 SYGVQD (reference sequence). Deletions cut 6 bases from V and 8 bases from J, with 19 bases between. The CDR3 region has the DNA TGCGCCAGCAGCAAATACAGGGAATCGGGAGGCTACACCTTC. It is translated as CASSKYRESGGYTF.